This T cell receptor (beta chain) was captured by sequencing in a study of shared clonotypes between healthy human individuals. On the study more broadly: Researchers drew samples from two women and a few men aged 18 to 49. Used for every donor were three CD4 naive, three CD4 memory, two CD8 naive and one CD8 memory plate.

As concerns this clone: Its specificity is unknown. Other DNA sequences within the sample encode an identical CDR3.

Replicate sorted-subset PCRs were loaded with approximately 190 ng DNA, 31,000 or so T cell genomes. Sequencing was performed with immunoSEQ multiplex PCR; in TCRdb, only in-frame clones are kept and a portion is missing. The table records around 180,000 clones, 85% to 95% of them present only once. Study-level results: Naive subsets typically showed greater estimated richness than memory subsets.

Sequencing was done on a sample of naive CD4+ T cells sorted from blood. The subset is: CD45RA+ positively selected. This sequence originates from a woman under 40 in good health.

CDR3: CAWSVLSGNTIYF. CDR3 nucleotide sequence: TGTGCCTGGAGTGTACTCTCTGGAAACACCATATATTTT. The chain combines TRBV30 with TRBJ1-3; no clear D. The V gene's germline CDR1 is GTSNPN and CDR2 SVGIG (reference sequence). Deletions cut 0 bases from V and 0 bases from J, with 3 bases between. The CDR3 runs to 13 residues.